One sample yielded the 8 T cell receptor beta chains listed below, sequenced in a study of blood T cell repertoires in COVID-19. Sequencing used immunoSEQ multiplex PCR; TCRdb keeps in-frame clones, though not all of them. This sample has roughly 360,000 clones, with around 87% found just once. The specimen was PBMCs or T cells enriched from blood (not recorded which). These receptors all stem from a man aged 30 to 45 who had recovered from COVID-19.

Worth noting for this clone: A junction end diverges from the germline sequence, so it may reflect a read error. The chain combines TRBV19 with TRBJ1-1; D gene uncertain. This CDR3 is 16 amino acids long. Germline V gives CDR1 LNHDA, CDR2 SQIVND (reference sequence). The CDR3 DNA reads TGTGCCAGTAGGATAGGAGTGAGTTTGAGGAACACTGAAGCTTTCTTT. Translated, it gives CASRIGVSLRNTEAFF.

The V gene is TRBV7-2, the J gene TRBJ2-3; 9 bases match TRBD1. Germline V gene sequence: CDR1 SGHTA, CDR2 FQGNSA. The CDR3 extends over 15 amino acids. The V gene end was trimmed by 5 bases and the J gene end by 2 bases; junction bases not matched to a gene: 5. The CDR3: CASSQGQGFTDTQYF. The CDR3 coding sequence is TGTGCCAGCAGCCAGGGACAGGGATTCACAGATACGCAGTATTTT.

This chain joins TRBV2 and TRBJ2-2; TRBD2 aligns across 8 bases. Per germline, CDR1 SNHLY and CDR2 FYNNEI. The CDR3 is 16 residues long. The ends lost 3 bases at V and 6 bases at J; junction bases unmatched: 9. DNA for the CDR3: TGTGCCAGCAGTGACGGACTAGCACCTGGGGCCGGGGAGCTGTTTTTT. It is translated as CASSDGLAPGAGELFF.

This clone was detected a few times. V usage is TRBV6-5 and J usage is TRBJ1-2; TRBD1 matches 9 bases. The CDR3 contains 13 residues. The junction had 6 bases not matched to a gene; V was cut back by 6 bases and J by 7 bases. Germline CDR1 reads MNHEY; CDR2 reads SVGAGI. The CDR3 here is CASRTGGVLGYTF. CDR3 DNA sequence: TGTGCCAGCAGAACAGGGGGCGTGCTTGGCTACACCTTC.

The V gene is TRBV12-5, the J gene TRBJ1-5; D gene uncertain. Germline CDR1 and CDR2: LGHNT and FRNRAP. The CDR3 consists of 15 residues. V lost 0 bases and J lost 8, with 14 bases in between. The CDR3 region is CASGLVWSGMEPQHF. CDR3 bases: TGTGCTAGTGGTTTGGTATGGTCGGGGATGGAGCCCCAGCATTTT.

The V call is TRBV18, the J call TRBJ1-1; weak D call: TRBD1 (5 bases). The CDR3 covers 16 residues. Trimming stripped 3 bases from V and 0 bases from J, with 14 bases between. The V gene's germline CDR1 is KGHSH and CDR2 LQKENI. The CDR3 sequence: CASSPKEGMMNTEAFF. DNA for the CDR3: TGTGCCAGCTCACCGAAGGAGGGGATGATGAACACTGAAGCTTTCTTT. The full variable domain, in which reference TRBV18 and TRBJ1-1 provide the parts outside the CDR3, is NAGVMQNPRHLVRRRGQEARLRCSPMKGHSHVYWYRQLPEEGLKFMVYLQKENIIDESGMPKERFSAEFPKEGPSILRIQQVVRGDSAAYFCASSPKEGMMNTEAFFGQGTRLTVV.

V is TRBV27 and J is TRBJ1-1; perhaps TRBD1 as D (5 bases). V dropped 8 bases and J dropped 7 bases, with 11 bases sitting between them. CDR1 MNHEY and CDR2 SMNVEV come from the germline V gene (reference sequence). This CDR3 has 11 amino acids. The CDR3 DNA sequence: TGTGCCAGCGGTCGGGGGTTTGAAGCTTTCTTT. Translated, it gives CASGRGFEAFF.

J is TRBJ2-1 and V is TRBV19, with a weak D call TRBD2 (5 bases). The CDR3 is made up of 14 amino acids. The germline V gene encodes CDR1 LNHDA and CDR2 SQIVND (reference sequence). V dropped 8 bases and J dropped 8 bases, with 19 bases sitting between them. The CDR3 DNA follows: TGTGCCAGTGGAATCGTAGGGAGTTGGGATGAGCAGTTCTTC. Its protein is CASGIVGSWDEQFF.